This T cell receptor beta chain was found in a study of blood T cell repertoires in COVID-19. About the study: COVID-19 samples from acute and convalescent phases originated in the United States, Italy and Spain.

Per germline, CDR1 SGHRS and CDR2 YFSETQ. Germline trimming cut 0 bases from V and 5 bases from J; bases unmatched to any gene: 9. The length of the CDR3 is 16 residues. Clones were read by immunoSEQ multiplex PCR, and TCRdb kept only the in-frame ones, dropping some. The sample has tens of thousands of clones; around 87% are singletons. The receptor was derived from a human donor with acute or convalescent COVID-19. The donor label of this sample is uncertain. The specimen sequenced was peripheral blood. V usage is TRBV5-1 and J usage is TRBJ2-5; 8 bases match TRBD2. The CDR3 here is CASSLGRGGPYETQYF. CDR3 in DNA: TGCGCCAGCAGCTTGGGCCGGGGGGGCCCCTATGAGACCCAGTACTTC.